This T cell receptor beta chain was sequenced for a study of cytomegalovirus exposure and HLA in healthy donors. General study findings and limits: Another analysis was done later, and it associated more than 15,000 TCR beta sequences with HLA alleles at 0.05 false discovery rate.

On this clone itself: Antigen unknown.

13 Jbeta primers and 60 Vbeta primers were used for the PCR. The repertoire was sequenced with immunoSEQ multiplex PCR; TCRdb's copy has only in-frame clones and lacks some. The sample shows 150,000 or so clones, 77% of them seen only once. Germline CDR1 reads MNHEY; CDR2 reads SMNVEV (reference sequence). Trimming cost V 3 bases and J 1 base; bases outside gene matches: 5. CDR3 length: 15 amino acids. The V and J genes are TRBV27 and TRBJ2-7, with 8 bases fitting TRBD1. The sample consisted of PBMCs. The clonotype comes from a woman younger than 45 in good health and CMV-seronegative. The CDR3 bases are TGTGCCAGCAGTTTGAGACAGGGGCCATCCTACGAGCAGTACTTC. Translating gives CASSLRQGPSYEQYF.